In its sample, the clone carrying this T cell receptor beta chain was seen once. The data belong to a study of blood T cell repertoires in COVID-19. Across the study: Nucleic acid was either cDNA or gDNA, and it came from T cells, B-cell-depleted T cells, or PBMCs.

Methods used by the authors: Amplification with reference gene primers provided the estimates of nucleated cell counts. The method was immunoSEQ multiplex PCR; TCRdb's version includes in-frame clones alone and lacks a portion of them. Clonal size and the V and J genes are those of that table, whereas D and trimming came from the DNA. The table lists about 82,000 clones, around four fifths of them singletons. J gave up 0 bases and V 4 bases, and 3 bases lay outside the gene matches. The CDR3 sequence is 16 residues long. CDR1 is MDHEN, CDR2 SYDVKM, per germline. Sample: peripheral blood. The J gene is TRBJ2-1, the V gene TRBV28; 10 bases agree with TRBD2. This TCR was sampled from an elderly man with active or convalescent COVID-19. In DNA, the CDR3 is TGTGCCAGCAGTTCACGGACTAGCGGCTCCTACAATGAGCAGTTCTTC. Its translation: CASSSRTSGSYNEQFF.